The next 4 T cell receptor beta chains were all read from a single sample in a study of CXCR3-negative and CXCR3-positive naive CD8 T cells (dated 2019 in TCRdb). TCRdb records NextSeq 550 as the sequencer. The Human TCR Profiling Kit (MiLaboratory) was used to prepare UMI-labeled 5' RACE TRB cDNA libraries. TCRdb reprocessed the public reads and reports one entry per CDR3 protein sequence, without DNA. This sample's table contains 40,000 to 45,000 distinct CDR3 sequences. The top ten constitute roughly 14% of the sample. The sample consisted of memory CD8+ T cells from blood. The cell subset or site label on this specimen signifies: conventional CD8+ memory T cells (TMEM), sorted as controls. The receptors come from a human donor in good health. Some clones in this sample may be carry-over from other donors' samples.

The J gene is TRBJ1-2, the V gene TRBV6-6. The length of the CDR3 is 15 residues. CDR1 and CDR2 (germline): MNHNY, SVGAGI (reference sequence). CDR3: CASSQTGTAIKGYTF.

The chain recombines TRBV28 with TRBJ2-4. The germline CDR1 and CDR2 sequences are MDHEN and SYDVKM. This CDR3 contains 15 residues. This CDR3 is CASSPRLTVKNIQYF. The full variable domain, with the rest looked up from reference TRBV28 and TRBJ2-4, is DVKVTQSSRYLVKRTGEKVFLECVQDMDHENMFWYRQDPGLGLRLIYFSYDVKMKEKGDIPEGYSVSREKKERFSLILESASTNQTSMYLCASSPRLTVKNIQYFGAGTRLSVL.

The chain has TRBV20-1 and TRBJ2-7; no DNA is available, so the TRBD2 call from TCRdb remains unchecked. The CDR3 contains 15 residues. The germline V gene has CDR1 DFQATT and CDR2 SNEGSKA (reference sequence). CDR3 loop: CSAGALAGGPYEQYF.

The chain combines TRBV5-1 with TRBJ2-1. The CDR3 runs to 14 residues. Germline loops: CDR1 SGHRS, CDR2 YFSETQ. The CDR3 region is CASSLAGSYNEQFF.